Each of the 16 T cell receptor beta chains below was sequenced from the same sample in a study of blood T cell repertoires in COVID-19. Assay used: immunoSEQ multiplex PCR; TCRdb lists only in-frame clones, some missing. The sample consists of around 310,000 clones, around 89% of them appearing once. What was sequenced was peripheral blood. Source of these receptors: a middle-aged woman with COVID-19, enrolled during active disease.

This clone has only one observation. The J gene is TRBJ1-2, the V gene TRBV19; D is possibly TRBD1 (6 bases). This CDR3 has 16 residues. CDR1 and CDR2 from the germline V gene are LNHDA and SQIVND (reference sequence). V was pared by 7 bases and J by 4 bases, with 22 bases between. The CDR3 DNA reads TGTGCCAGTACCCCTTCCGTGGCCCAAGGGGGCTATGGCTACACCTTC. As protein: CASTPSVAQGGYGYTF.

Only one count was recorded for this clone. V gene TRBV2 combines with J gene TRBJ2-3; 7 bases are a match to TRBD1. V lost 6 bases and J lost 3; bases outside the gene matches: 15. Per the germline V gene, CDR1 is SNHLY and CDR2 is FYNNEI. The CDR3 length is 17 residues. The CDR3 sequence is CASRPPQGIKATDTQYF. CDR3 sequence (DNA): TGTGCCAGCAGACCTCCACAGGGGATAAAGGCAACAGATACGCAGTATTTT.

The chain employs TRBV18 and TRBJ1-2; perhaps TRBD1 as D (6 bases). Between the trimmed V and J ends, which lost 6 bases and 5 bases, there was a span of 19 bases. Germline-derived CDR1 and CDR2 are KGHSH and LQKENI. The CDR3 has 15 residues. CDR3 nucleotides: TGTGCCAGCTCGCCGGACCTACAGGGTCTATATGGCTACACCTTC. It specifies CASSPDLQGLYGYTF.

The rearrangement joins TRBV7-2 to TRBJ1-5; the D is unclear. The CDR3 has 15 amino acids. V was clipped by 0 bases and J by 3 bases, with 9 bases between them. Germline V gives CDR1 SGHTA, CDR2 FQGNSA. CDR3 sequence (DNA): TGTGCCAGCAGCTTAGCTGGCAACCTCAATCAGCCCCAGCATTTT. It specifies CASSLAGNLNQPQHF.

This chain joins TRBV29-1 and TRBJ2-1; tentative D call: TRBD1 (5 bases). V was cut by 4 bases and J by 8 bases, with 12 bases left in between. CDR1 and CDR2 (germline): SQVTM, ANQGSEA. This CDR3 is 12 amino acids long. CDR3: CSVGAGRHEQFF. CDR3 nucleotides: TGCAGCGTTGGGGCAGGGCGGCATGAGCAGTTCTTC.

The rearrangement joins TRBV6-1 to TRBJ1-5, with D possibly being TRBD1 (5 bases). Germline lookup yields CDR1 MNHNS and CDR2 SASEGT. The ends were cut back, 2 bases at V and 3 bases at J, with 14 bases in the middle. The CDR3 covers 16 residues. CDR3 in amino acids: CASSEYRGLPNQPQHF. CDR3 DNA sequence: TGTGCCAGCAGTGAATATAGGGGTTTACCCAATCAGCCCCAGCATTTT.

The J gene is TRBJ1-2, the V gene TRBV6-2 or TRBV6-3, with D unclear. V was pared by 2 bases and J by 5 bases, with 15 bases between. CDR3 length: 15 residues. Per germline, CDR1 MNHEY and CDR2 SVGEGT. CDR3 protein: CASSYPGFEGYGYTF. As DNA, the CDR3 is TGTGCCAGCAGTTACCCTGGCTTCGAGGGATATGGCTACACCTTC.

J is TRBJ2-5 and V is TRBV14; D gene ambiguous. Germline loops: CDR1 SGHDN, CDR2 FVKESK. CDR3 length equals 11 residues. V lost 3 bases to trimming and J lost 5 bases, with 4 bases between them. This CDR3 is CASSQEETQYF. For the CDR3, the DNA is TGTGCCAGCAGCCAGGAGGAGACCCAGTACTTC.

The V and J genes are TRBV2 and TRBJ2-1, with D possibly being TRBD2 (6 bases). Deletions cut 7 bases from V and 2 bases from J, with 12 bases between. The CDR3 extends over 14 amino acids. From germline, CDR1 is SNHLY and CDR2 FYNNEI. The CDR3 coding sequence is TGTGCCAGCAAAGAAGGGACTCCCTACAATGAGCAGTTCTTC. Its protein product is CASKEGTPYNEQFF.

This clone was seen only a few times. V is TRBV19 and J is TRBJ1-5, with 8 bases fitting TRBD1. The CDR3 has 15 residues. J was trimmed by 2 bases and V by 3 bases; bases with no gene match: 3. CDR1 is LNHDA and CDR2 is SQIVND in the germline V gene (reference sequence). The CDR3 sequence: CASSISGGGNQPQHF. In nucleotides, the CDR3 is TGTGCCAGTAGTATCTCAGGGGGCGGCAATCAGCCCCAGCATTTT.

The V call is TRBV6-6, the J call TRBJ2-7, with TRBD1 matching over 7 bases. The germline gives CDR1 MNHNY, CDR2 SVGAGI (reference sequence). The CDR3 has 11 amino acids. After removal of 5 bases from V and 12 bases from J, the junction contained 7 bases not matched to a gene. The CDR3 DNA sequence: TGTGCCAGCAGTCCTACGGACAGGCTGTACTTC. The encoded protein is CASSPTDRLYF.

In its sample, this clone was seen once. The chain couples TRBV28 to TRBJ1-2; D unresolved. CDR1 and CDR2 from the germline V gene are MDHEN and SYDVKM. The CDR3 runs 12 residues. V was cut by 7 bases and J by 3 bases, with 9 bases left in between. In nucleotides, the CDR3 is TGTGCCAGCAATACAGTCGACTATGGCTACACCTTC. Encoded protein: CASNTVDYGYTF.

This clone appeared once. J is TRBJ2-1 and V is TRBV3-1 (or the pseudogene TRBV3-2), with 8 bases that match TRBD2. V lost 7 bases and J lost 9; bases outside the gene matches: 20. The CDR3 consists of 17 residues. Germline assignment: CDR1 LGHDT and CDR2 YNNKEL (reference sequence). The CDR3 region is CASKPGLQRESYPEQFF. CDR3 in DNA: TGTGCCAGCAAGCCGGGTCTTCAGCGGGAGAGTTATCCTGAGCAGTTCTTC.

The chain recombines TRBV15 with TRBJ1-1, with D unresolved. With 8 bases removed from V and 10 bases from J, the gap between germline ends came to 20 bases. CDR3 length: 13 residues. In germline, CDR1 is LNHNV, CDR2 YYDKDF (reference sequence). The CDR3 nucleotides read TGTGCCACCTCCGCGGGTTCCAACCGTCGAGCTTTCTTT. It specifies CATSAGSNRRAFF.

In its sample, this clone was seen once. The V gene is TRBV5-1, the J gene TRBJ1-1; 8 nucleotides line up with TRBD1. Germline CDR1 reads SGHRS; CDR2 reads YFSETQ. CDR3 length: 18 residues. V was pared by 0 bases and J by 0 bases, with 10 bases of the junction left unmatched. As DNA, the CDR3 is TGCGCCAGCAGCTTGGGCGCAGGGGGCATTTGGATGAACACTGAAGCTTTCTTT. Residues: CASSLGAGGIWMNTEAFF.

V is TRBV9 and J is TRBJ1-4, with 8 positions matching TRBD1. CDR3 size: 15 residues. The germline V gene encodes CDR1 SGDLS and CDR2 YYNGEE. V gave up 4 bases and J gave up 5 bases; unmatched junction bases: 7. The CDR3 here is CASSQDREENEKLFF. The CDR3 DNA is TGTGCCAGCAGCCAGGACAGGGAGGAGAATGAAAAACTGTTTTTT.